This T cell receptor (beta chain) came from a study of human T cells and chemical hapten exposure. Study overall: Each week of the roughly 24-week study, patients had diphenylcyclopropenone applied to the scalp. Mostly female, the patients presented with alopecia areata, totalis or universalis. The study's findings and limits: Among expanded TCRs, significantly more large CDR3 similarity clusters formed than among controls.

Regarding time point: patch test 1, 2 weeks after DPC sensitization. Treatment here: therapeutic diphenylcyclopropenone sensitization with weekly scalp DPC. CDR3 length: 14 amino acids. The V segment lost 10 bases and the J segment 3 bases; nucleotides outside the gene matches: 2. Germline CDR1 and CDR2: ENHRY and SYGVKD. In its sample, this clonotype was seen a few times. The antigen remains undetermined. Individual cDNA molecules received unique molecular identifiers in the library. A single record per CDR3 protein comes from TCRdb applying MiXCR to the RACE reads. This repertoire shows roughly 120,000 distinct CDR3 sequences, 9.5% to 13% found once; its top ten account for around 1.4%.

Sequenced here: whole blood, sampled in connection with sensitization to the hapten diphenylcyclopropenone (DPC). The chain carries TRBV10-3 and TRBJ2-1, with 14 bases identical to TRBD2. The clonotype was recovered from a woman aged 45-65 years with alopecia areata. Some clones in this sample may be carry-over from other donors' samples. CDR3 sequence: CATGTSGSYNEQFF. CDR3 DNA: TGTGCCACCGGGACTAGCGGGAGCTACAATGAGCAGTTCTTC.